These T cell receptor beta chains were read from a single sample in a study of identical twins. One entry per CDR3 protein results from TCRdb running MiXCR on the 5' RACE reads. This sample has 350,000 to 450,000 distinct CDR3 sequences, with roughly 20% found just once. Material: naive T cells sorted from blood. The origin of the receptors is a man in his forties or fifties in good health. Both conserved end residues are part of each CDR3. A D gene is named only where the DNA matches it firmly. Some rows have no size entry. The others give once, few or many, or a class for an expanded clone.

V gene	D gene	J gene	clone size	CDR3 DNA	CDR3 protein
TRBV5-1	TRBD2	TRBJ2-1	many	TGCGCCAGCAGCTTGGCCGTTATTAGCGGGAGGATACCCTACAATGAGCAGTTCTTC	CASSLAVISGRIPYNEQFF
TRBV12-3/TRBV12-4	TRBD2	TRBJ2-2	many	TGTGCCAGCAGTCCAAGCGGGGGAGGGACCGGGGAGCTGTTTTTT	CASSPSGGGTGELFF
TRBV9	TRBD2	TRBJ2-3	few	TGTGCCAGCAGCGTAGAGTCTAGCGGGATCCGAACAGATACGCAGTATTTT	CASSVESSGIRTDTQYF
TRBV9	NA	TRBJ2-7	few	TGTGCCAGCAGCTTAGCGACGGGAAGCTCCTACGAGCAGTACTTC	CASSLATGSSYEQYF
TRBV10-3	NA	TRBJ2-1	NA	TGTGCCATCAGCCGAGGGGATGAGCAGTTCTTC	CAISRGDEQFF
TRBV15	NA	TRBJ2-5	many	TGTGCCACCAGCGCAAAAGAGACCCAGTACTTC	CATSAKETQYF
TRBV9	TRBD2	TRBJ2-1	few	TGTGCCAGCAGCGTAGCTAGCGGGACACCCAATGAGCAGTTCTTC	CASSVASGTPNEQFF
TRBV9	TRBD2	TRBJ2-3	few	TGTGCCAGCAGCTCCTCCGGGACTAGCGGGGAGGCGCAGTATTTT	CASSSSGTSGEAQYF
TRBV27	NA	TRBJ1-1	many	TGTGCCAGCAGGAGGGGGGAACAGAACACTGAAGCTTTCTTT	CASRRGEQNTEAFF
TRBV5-1	NA	TRBJ1-6	few	TGCGCCAGCAGCTTTATGGCAGCTAATTCACCCCTCCACTTT	CASSFMAANSPLHF
TRBV20-1	TRBD1	TRBJ1-1	few	TGCAGTGCTAGACGGGTCCAGGGGGCACGGACTGAAGCTTTCTTT	CSARRVQGARTEAFF
TRBV27	NA	TRBJ1-5	few	TGTGCCAGCAGTTTATCAGGGGTAGGGAATCAGCCCCAGCATTTT	CASSLSGVGNQPQHF
TRBV9	TRBD1	TRBJ2-1	many	TGTGCCAGCAGCGGGCAGGGGGTCAATGAGCAGTTCTTC	CASSGQGVNEQFF
TRBV20-1	TRBD1	TRBJ2-7	NA	TGCAGTGCTAGAGAGGGTCTGGAGACAGGGGGCCGCGAGCAGTACTTC	CSAREGLETGGREQYF
TRBV10-3	TRBD2	TRBJ2-3	NA	TGTGCCATCAGGATTGAGGCGGGGGGGCAAACAGATACGCAGTATTTT	CAIRIEAGGQTDTQYF
TRBV7-9	TRBD2	TRBJ2-1	NA	TGTGCCAGCAGCTTAGCTATGACTAGCGGTCACAATGAGCAGTTCTTC	CASSLAMTSGHNEQFF
TRBV4-3	TRBD2	TRBJ2-7	few	TGCGCCAGCAGCCAAGATCTGGGGGGGACCCCCCTCTTC	CASSQDLGGTPLF
TRBV7-3	NA	TRBJ2-7	few	TGTGCCAGCAGCTTAAAACAGAGCTACGAGCAGTACTTC	CASSLKQSYEQYF
TRBV5-1	NA	TRBJ1-1	many	TGCGCCAGCAGCTTGGAACAGGGCCATTCGGAAGCTTTCTTT	CASSLEQGHSEAFF